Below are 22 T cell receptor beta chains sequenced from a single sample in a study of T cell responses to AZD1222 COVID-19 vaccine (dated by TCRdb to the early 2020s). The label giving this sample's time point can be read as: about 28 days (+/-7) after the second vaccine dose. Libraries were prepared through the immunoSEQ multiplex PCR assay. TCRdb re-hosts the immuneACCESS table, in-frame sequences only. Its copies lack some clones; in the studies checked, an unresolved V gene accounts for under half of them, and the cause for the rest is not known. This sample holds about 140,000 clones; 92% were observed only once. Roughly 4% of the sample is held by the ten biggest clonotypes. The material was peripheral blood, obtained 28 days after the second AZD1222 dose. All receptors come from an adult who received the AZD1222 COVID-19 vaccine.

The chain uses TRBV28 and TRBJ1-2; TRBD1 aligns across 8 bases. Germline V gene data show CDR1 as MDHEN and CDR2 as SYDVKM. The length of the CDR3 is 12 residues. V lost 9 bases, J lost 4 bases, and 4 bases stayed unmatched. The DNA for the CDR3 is TGTGCCAGTACCGACAGGGGCTATGGCTACACCTTC. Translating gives CASTDRGYGYTF.

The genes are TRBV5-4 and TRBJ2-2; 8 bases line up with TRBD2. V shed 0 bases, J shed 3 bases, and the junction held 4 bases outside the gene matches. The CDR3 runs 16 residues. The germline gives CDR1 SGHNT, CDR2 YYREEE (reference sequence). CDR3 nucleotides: TGTGCCAGCAGCTTGGCCCGAGCGGGGGACACCGGGGAGCTGTTTTTT. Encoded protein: CASSLARAGDTGELFF.

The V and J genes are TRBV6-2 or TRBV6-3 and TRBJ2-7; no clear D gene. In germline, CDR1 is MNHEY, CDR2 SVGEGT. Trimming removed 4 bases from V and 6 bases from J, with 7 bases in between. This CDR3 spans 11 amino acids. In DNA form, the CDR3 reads TGTGCCAGCAGTTTCGCGAGCGAGCAGTACTTC. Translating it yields CASSFASEQYF.

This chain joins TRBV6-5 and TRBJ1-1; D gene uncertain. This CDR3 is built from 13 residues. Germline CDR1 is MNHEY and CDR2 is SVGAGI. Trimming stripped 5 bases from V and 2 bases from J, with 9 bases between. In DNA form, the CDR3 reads TGTGCCAGCAGTAGGACTAAAAACACTGAAGCTTTCTTT. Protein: CASSRTKNTEAFF.

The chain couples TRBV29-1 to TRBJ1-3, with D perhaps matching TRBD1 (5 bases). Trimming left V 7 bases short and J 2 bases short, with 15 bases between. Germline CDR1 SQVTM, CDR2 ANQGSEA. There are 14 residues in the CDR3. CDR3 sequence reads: CSASPGTAGNTIYF. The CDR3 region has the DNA TGCAGCGCCAGTCCCGGGACCGCTGGAAACACCATATATTTT.

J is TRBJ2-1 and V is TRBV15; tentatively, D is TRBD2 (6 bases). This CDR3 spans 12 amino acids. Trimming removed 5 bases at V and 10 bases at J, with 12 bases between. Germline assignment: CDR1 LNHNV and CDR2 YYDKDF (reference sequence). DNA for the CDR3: TGTGCCACCAGCCGGGGGTCTGGGGAGCAGTTCTTC. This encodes CATSRGSGEQFF.

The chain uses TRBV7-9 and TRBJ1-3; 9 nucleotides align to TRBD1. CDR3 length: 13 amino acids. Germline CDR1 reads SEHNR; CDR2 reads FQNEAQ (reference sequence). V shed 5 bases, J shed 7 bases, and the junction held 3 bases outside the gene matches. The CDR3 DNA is TGTGCCAGCAGCGCAGGGACAGGGAACACCATATATTTT. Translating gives CASSAGTGNTIYF.

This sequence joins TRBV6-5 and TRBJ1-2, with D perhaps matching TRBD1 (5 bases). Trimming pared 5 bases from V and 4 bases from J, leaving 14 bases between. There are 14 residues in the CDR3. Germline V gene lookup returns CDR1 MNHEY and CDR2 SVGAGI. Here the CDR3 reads CASSPGFQGYGYTF. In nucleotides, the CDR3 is TGTGCCAGCAGTCCAGGTTTCCAGGGCTATGGCTACACCTTC.

The CDR3 coding sequence is TGTGCCAGCAGCCCCCAGGGCAGGAGTGATCAGCCCCAGCATTTT. It translates to CASSPQGRSDQPQHF. The rearrangement links TRBV7-9 to TRBJ1-5; TRBD1 might be the D (5 bases). This CDR3 spans 15 amino acids. Looked up from germline, CDR1 is SEHNR and CDR2 is FQNEAQ (reference sequence). V was clipped by 5 bases and J by 5 bases, with 16 bases between them.

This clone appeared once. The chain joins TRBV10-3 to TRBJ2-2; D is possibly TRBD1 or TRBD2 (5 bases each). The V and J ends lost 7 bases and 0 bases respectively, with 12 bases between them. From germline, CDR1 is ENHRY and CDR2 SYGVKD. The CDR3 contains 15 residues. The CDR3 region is CAITGRDPNTGELFF. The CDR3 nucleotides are TGTGCCATCACCGGAAGGGACCCGAACACCGGGGAGCTGTTTTTT.

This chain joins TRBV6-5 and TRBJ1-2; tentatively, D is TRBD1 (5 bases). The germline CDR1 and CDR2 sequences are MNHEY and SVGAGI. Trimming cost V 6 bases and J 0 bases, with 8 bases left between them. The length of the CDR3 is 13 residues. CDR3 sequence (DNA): TGTGCCAGCAGGCCGACAGCTAACTATGGCTACACCTTC. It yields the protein CASRPTANYGYTF.

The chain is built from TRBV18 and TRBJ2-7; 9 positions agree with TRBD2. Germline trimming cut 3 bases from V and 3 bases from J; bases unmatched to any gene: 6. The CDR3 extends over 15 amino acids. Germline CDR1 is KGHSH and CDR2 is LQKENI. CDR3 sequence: CASSPSAGGHYEQYF. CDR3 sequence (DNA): TGTGCCAGCTCACCTAGTGCGGGGGGGCACTACGAGCAGTACTTC.

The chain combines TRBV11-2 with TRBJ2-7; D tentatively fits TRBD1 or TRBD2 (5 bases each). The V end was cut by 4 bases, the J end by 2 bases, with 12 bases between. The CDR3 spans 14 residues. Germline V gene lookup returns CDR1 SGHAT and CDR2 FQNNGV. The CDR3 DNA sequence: TGTGCCAGCAGCTCTCAGATGGGACCCTACGAGCAGTACTTC. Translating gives CASSSQMGPYEQYF.

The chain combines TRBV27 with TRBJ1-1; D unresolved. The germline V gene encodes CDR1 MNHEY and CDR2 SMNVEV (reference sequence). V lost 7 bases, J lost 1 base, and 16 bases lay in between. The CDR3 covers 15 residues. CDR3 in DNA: TGTGCCAGCACCCCTTGGGGTTCGAAGAACACTGAAGCTTTCTTT. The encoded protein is CASTPWGSKNTEAFF.

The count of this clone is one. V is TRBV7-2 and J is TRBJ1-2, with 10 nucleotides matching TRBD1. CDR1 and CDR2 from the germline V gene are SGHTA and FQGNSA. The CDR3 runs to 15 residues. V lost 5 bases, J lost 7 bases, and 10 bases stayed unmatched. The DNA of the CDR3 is TGTGCCAGCAGCCCCGGAGGGACAGGGGAGGGTGGCTACACCTTC. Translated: CASSPGGTGEGGYTF.

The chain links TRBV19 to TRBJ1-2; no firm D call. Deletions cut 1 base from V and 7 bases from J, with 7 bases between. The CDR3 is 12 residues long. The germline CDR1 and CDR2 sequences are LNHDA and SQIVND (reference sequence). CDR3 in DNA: TGTGCCAGTAGTATAGGTCAAAGTGGCTACACCTTC. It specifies CASSIGQSGYTF.

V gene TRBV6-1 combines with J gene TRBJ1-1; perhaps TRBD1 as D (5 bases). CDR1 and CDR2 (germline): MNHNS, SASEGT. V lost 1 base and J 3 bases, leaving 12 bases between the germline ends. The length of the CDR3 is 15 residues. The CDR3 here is CASSEDWGRDTEAFF. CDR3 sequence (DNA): TGTGCCAGCAGTGAAGATTGGGGACGGGACACTGAAGCTTTCTTT.

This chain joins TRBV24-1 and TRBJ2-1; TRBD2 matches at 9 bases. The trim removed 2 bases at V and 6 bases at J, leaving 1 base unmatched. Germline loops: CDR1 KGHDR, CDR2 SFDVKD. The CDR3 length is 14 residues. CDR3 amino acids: CATSDYSGSNEQFF. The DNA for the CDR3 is TGTGCCACCAGTGATTATAGCGGGAGCAATGAGCAGTTCTTC.

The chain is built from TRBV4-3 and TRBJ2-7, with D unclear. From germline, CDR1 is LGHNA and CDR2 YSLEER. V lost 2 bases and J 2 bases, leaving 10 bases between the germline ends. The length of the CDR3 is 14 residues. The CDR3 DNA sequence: TGCGCCAGCAGCCAAATGCGTAACACCTACGAGCAGTACTTC. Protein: CASSQMRNTYEQYF.

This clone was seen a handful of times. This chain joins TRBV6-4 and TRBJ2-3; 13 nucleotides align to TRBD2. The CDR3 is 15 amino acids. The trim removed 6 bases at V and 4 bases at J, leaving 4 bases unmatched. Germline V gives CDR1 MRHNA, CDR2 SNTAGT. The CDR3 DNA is TGTGCCAGCAGCGGACTAGCGGGGGCTCCAGATACGCAGTATTTT. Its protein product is CASSGLAGAPDTQYF.

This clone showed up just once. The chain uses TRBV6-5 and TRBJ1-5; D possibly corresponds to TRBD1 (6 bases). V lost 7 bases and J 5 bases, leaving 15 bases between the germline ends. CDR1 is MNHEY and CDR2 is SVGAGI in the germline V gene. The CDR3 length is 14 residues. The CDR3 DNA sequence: TGTGCCAGCACCACACAGGGACCCTATCAGCCCCAGCATTTT. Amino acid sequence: CASTTQGPYQPQHF.

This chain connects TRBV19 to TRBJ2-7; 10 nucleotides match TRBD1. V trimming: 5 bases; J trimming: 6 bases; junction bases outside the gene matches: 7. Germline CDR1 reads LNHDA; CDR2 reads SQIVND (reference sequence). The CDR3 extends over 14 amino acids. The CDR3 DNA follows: TGTGCCAGTAGTGAAACCGGGACAGGGGTCGAGCAGTACTTC. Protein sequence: CASSETGTGVEQYF.